The clone carrying this TCR beta chain occurred many times. The data are from a study of identical twins. The CDR3 runs 15 residues. V lost 2 bases and J lost 5, with 13 bases in between. MiXCR, run by TCRdb on the 5' RACE reads, gives a single entry per CDR3 protein. The sample gives about 920,000 distinct CDR3 sequences, more than 9% of which show up once; around 1.5% is in the top ten. This same sample was also part of a study on yellow fever vaccine responses in identical twins.

This sequence joins TRBV12-3 or TRBV12-4 and TRBJ2-1; a weak D match, TRBD1 (5 bases). The TCR was taken from a young woman in good health. Sequenced input: PBMCs. CDR3 DNA: TGTGCCAGCAGTTTACCCTGGGGCCACCACAATGAGCAGTTCTTC. Protein: CASSLPWGHHNEQFF.